This T cell receptor (beta chain) comes out of a study of low-dose radiotherapy and immunotherapy resistance in tumors. Overall study context: Cohort 1 was given 0.5 Gy fractions every 2 weeks, 6.5 Gy in total.

cDNA synthesis used a TRAV/TRBV-specific primer set for both chains. The authors ran approximately 20 PCR cycles to amplify TCRs with a constant-region primer and V-primer adapter. TCRdb called the reads again in MiXCR, with one record for every CDR3 protein. Of 35,000 to 45,000 distinct CDR3 sequences listed, roughly 28% are singletons. Sample time point: before trial treatment. Along with nivolumab and ipilimumab, donors received aspirin, low-dose cyclophosphamide and low-dose radiotherapy. With 8 bases clipped from V and 3 bases from J, the junction kept 14 bases outside the gene matches. This CDR3 is built from 16 residues.

This rearrangement joins TRBV5-3 to TRBJ2-3; TRBD2 matches at 8 bases. Being an ORF, TRBV5-3 has a function that is uncertain. The TCR was taken from a male donor with gallbladder cancer. Sequencing used PBMCs, obtained before treatment. The DNA for the CDR3 is TGTGCCAGCAGCCGCCTACTAGCGGCGTCGACAGATACGCAGTATTTT. Amino acid sequence: CASSRLLAASTDTQYF.